One sample yielded the 23 T cell receptor beta chains listed below, sequenced in a study of blood T cell repertoires in COVID-19. This table comes from immunoSEQ multiplex PCR, and its TCRdb copy is limited to in-frame clones, with some not included. This sample has over 130,000 clones, with roughly 80% found just once. Sequencing input: peripheral blood. Receptors were obtained from a woman over 75 with acute or convalescent COVID-19.

The gene calls are TRBV19 and TRBJ2-7; 8 nucleotides align to TRBD1. Germline V gene data show CDR1 as LNHDA and CDR2 as SQIVND (reference sequence). This CDR3 contains 14 residues. The ends lost 5 bases at V and 2 bases at J; junction bases unmatched: 5. CDR3 sequence reads: CASSPTDRAYEQYF. In DNA, the CDR3 is TGTGCCAGTAGTCCAACGGACAGGGCCTACGAGCAGTACTTC.

This chain connects TRBV2 to TRBJ2-5; D call uncertain. The ends were cut back, 7 bases at V and 5 bases at J, with 14 bases in the middle. This CDR3 is 13 amino acids long. Germline CDR1 reads SNHLY; CDR2 reads FYNNEI. The CDR3 loop reads CASIGPARETQYF. In DNA form, the CDR3 reads TGTGCCAGCATTGGGCCGGCCAGGGAGACCCAGTACTTC.

CDR3 DNA: TGTGCCAGCAGCTTAGCGCGGGACAGCTCCTATAATTCACCCCTCCACTTT. Residues: CASSLARDSSYNSPLHF. V gene TRBV7-9 combines with J gene TRBJ1-6; 7 nucleotides agree with TRBD1. Losses at the gene ends were 0 bases for V and 0 bases for J; bases not matched to a gene: 2. Germline V gene data show CDR1 as SEHNR and CDR2 as FQNEAQ (reference sequence). The CDR3 is 17 amino acids.

This chain joins TRBV27 and TRBJ1-1, with TRBD1 identical over 8 bases. V dropped 2 bases and J dropped 6; count of bases not matched to a gene: 11. The CDR3 runs to 16 residues. Germline V gene lookup returns CDR1 MNHEY and CDR2 SMNVEV (reference sequence). The DNA for the CDR3 is TGTGCCAGCAGTTTAGGCCCCGGGACAGGTACCTCTGAAGCTTTCTTT. This codes for CASSLGPGTGTSEAFF.

The V and J genes are TRBV20-1 and TRBJ1-1, with D tentatively TRBD1 (6 bases). V dropped 3 bases and J dropped 7 bases, with 9 bases sitting between them. The CDR3 sequence is 11 residues long. Germline CDR1 is DFQATT and CDR2 is SNEGSKA (reference sequence). The CDR3 DNA reads TGCAGTGCTAGCCGGACAGATGAAGCTTTCTTT. Translation: CSASRTDEAFF.

The gene calls are TRBV3-1 (or the pseudogene TRBV3-2) and TRBJ1-2; D uncertain. The CDR3 length is 14 residues. Germline V lookup: CDR1 LGHDT, CDR2 YNNKEL (reference sequence). V was clipped by 0 bases and J by 5 bases, with 10 bases between them. The CDR3 region has the DNA TGTGCCAGCAGCCAAGATCTGGGCAGGTATGGCTACACCTTC. Translating it yields CASSQDLGRYGYTF.

This clone occurred a few times. The chain links TRBV5-1 to TRBJ2-1, with 10 positions matching TRBD2. From germline, CDR1 is SGHRS and CDR2 YFSETQ. CDR3 size: 16 residues. J lost 4 bases, V lost 0 bases, and 4 bases had no gene match. CDR3 in amino acids: CASSLGTSGVYNEQFF. The DNA for the CDR3 is TGCGCCAGCAGCTTGGGTACTAGCGGGGTTTACAATGAGCAGTTCTTC.

The genes are TRBV18 and TRBJ2-3, with 9 bases matching TRBD2. Unmatched junction bases numbered 11, after V lost 5 bases and J lost 2 bases. The CDR3 spans 17 residues. Germline-derived CDR1 and CDR2 are KGHSH and LQKENI. The CDR3 DNA reads TGTGCCAGCTCAGGCCAGCGGGGGGTCCTATCCACAGATACGCAGTATTTT. The encoded protein is CASSGQRGVLSTDTQYF.

This clone was seen only a few times. The chain carries TRBV28 and TRBJ1-2; 7 bases match TRBD1. The CDR3 loop spans 15 amino acids. J lost 4 bases, V lost 5 bases, and 10 bases had no gene match. Per the germline V gene, CDR1 is MDHEN and CDR2 is SYDVKM. The CDR3 DNA follows: TGTGCCAGCAGTCCGAGGACAGGACGGCTCTATGGCTACACCTTC. This codes for CASSPRTGRLYGYTF.

V gene TRBV11-2 combines with J gene TRBJ2-2; TRBD1 is a possible D gene (6 bases). V dropped 3 bases and J dropped 5 bases, with 16 bases sitting between them. The CDR3 has 16 amino acids. Germline-derived CDR1 and CDR2 are SGHAT and FQNNGV. The CDR3 is CASSLTGSVWTGELFF. CDR3 DNA sequence: TGTGCCAGCAGCTTGACAGGTTCTGTGTGGACCGGGGAGCTGTTTTTT.

This chain joins TRBV5-1 and TRBJ2-1; D may be TRBD1 (5 bases). The CDR3 sequence is 14 residues long. CDR1 is SGHRS, CDR2 YFSETQ, per germline. V dropped 2 bases and J dropped 6 bases, with 12 bases sitting between them. Written as DNA, the CDR3 is TGCGCCAGCAGCTTAGGGGCATTGGGCAATGAGCAGTTCTTC. Translated: CASSLGALGNEQFF.

This chain joins TRBV19 and TRBJ1-5; D remains ambiguous. This CDR3 is 14 amino acids long. Per the germline V gene, CDR1 is LNHDA and CDR2 is SQIVND (reference sequence). V lost 1 base and J lost 10, with 14 bases in between. The chain's CDR3 is CASSIGANLSPQHF. CDR3 bases: TGTGCCAGTAGTATAGGGGCCAATCTAAGTCCCCAGCATTTT. Complete variable domain (other parts from reference TRBV19 and TRBJ1-5): DGGITQSPKYLFRKEGQNVTLSCEQNLNHDAMYWYRQDPGQGLRLIYYSQIVNDFQKGDIAEGYSVSREKKESFPLTVTSAQKNPTAFYLCASSIGANLSPQHFGDGTRLSIL.

The CDR3 DNA follows: TGTGCCAGCAGTTACCCCCTCGGGAGTAGGTACAATGAGCAGTTCTTC. Protein: CASSYPLGSRYNEQFF. V gene TRBV28 combines with J gene TRBJ2-1, with a weak D call TRBD2 (6 bases). V gave up 4 bases and J gave up 4 bases, with 17 bases separating them. This CDR3 has 16 residues. Germline lookup yields CDR1 MDHEN and CDR2 SYDVKM. The full variable domain, completed using reference TRBV28 and TRBJ2-1, is DVKVTQSSRYLVKRTGEKVFLECVQDMDHENMFWYRQDPGLGLRLIYFSYDVKMKEKGDIPEGYSVSREKKERFSLILESASTNQTSMYLCASSYPLGSRYNEQFFGPGTRLTVL.

The gene calls are TRBV28 and TRBJ2-7; D perhaps matches TRBD2 (6 bases). This CDR3 is built from 12 residues. Per the germline V gene, CDR1 is MDHEN and CDR2 is SYDVKM. Trimming left V 6 bases short and J 3 bases short, with 9 bases between. CDR3 protein: CASRRGGYEQYF. The CDR3 DNA follows: TGTGCCAGCAGGCGGGGTGGCTACGAGCAGTACTTC.

This clone was counted a few times. The chain links TRBV30 to TRBJ2-7; D perhaps matches TRBD2 (5 bases). CDR1 is GTSNPN and CDR2 is SVGIG in the germline V gene (reference sequence). The V end was cut by 2 bases, the J end by 6 bases, with 11 bases between. This CDR3 comprises 12 residues. The CDR3 here is CAWSRAGSEQYF. The CDR3 DNA reads TGTGCCTGGAGTCGCGCGGGTAGCGAGCAGTACTTC.

J is TRBJ1-2 and V is TRBV25-1; a possible D gene is TRBD1 (6 bases). V shed 6 bases and J shed 6 bases, with 11 bases lying between them. The length of the CDR3 is 12 residues. In germline, CDR1 is MGHDK, CDR2 SYGVNS. The DNA for the CDR3 is TGTGCCAGCAGATCGGCAGGGGATGGCTACACCTTC. As protein: CASRSAGDGYTF.

The chain is built from TRBV5-1 and TRBJ2-7, with TRBD2 identical over 8 bases. There are 13 residues in the CDR3. The V and J ends lost 4 bases and 3 bases, in that order; junction bases with no gene match: 3. Looked up from germline, CDR1 is SGHRS and CDR2 is YFSETQ. CDR3 loop: CASSPGGSYEQYF. The CDR3 nucleotides are TGCGCCAGCAGCCCGGGGGGGAGCTACGAGCAGTACTTC.

This sequence joins TRBV30 and TRBJ2-1; no reliable D call. Between the trimmed V and J ends, which lost 4 bases and 9 bases, there was a span of 16 bases. Germline-derived CDR1 and CDR2 are GTSNPN and SVGIG (reference sequence). The CDR3 is 13 residues long. As DNA, the CDR3 is TGTGCCTGGATCCCACCGTTGAGGATTGAGCAGTTCTTC. It is translated as CAWIPPLRIEQFF.

This clone came up a few times. This sequence joins TRBV4-1 and TRBJ1-3, with a possible D match to TRBD1 (6 bases). V shed 2 bases and J shed 5 bases, with 13 bases lying between them. Germline assignment: CDR1 MGHRA and CDR2 YSYEKL. This CDR3 has 15 residues. The CDR3: CASSQWWDKRNTIYF. For the CDR3, the DNA is TGCGCCAGCAGCCAATGGTGGGACAAGCGAAACACCATATATTTT.

This rearrangement joins TRBV12-3 or TRBV12-4 to TRBJ2-3; D possibly corresponds to TRBD1 (6 bases). This CDR3 has 13 residues. With 6 bases removed from V and 7 bases from J, the gap between germline ends came to 14 bases. CDR3 sequence reads: CASRPTGTYTQYF. In DNA, the CDR3 is TGTGCCAGCAGACCCACAGGGACATATACGCAGTATTTT.

The genes are TRBV2 and TRBJ2-5; TRBD2 matches at 8 bases. Germline CDR1 SNHLY, CDR2 FYNNEI. CDR3 size: 14 residues. The ends lost 5 bases at V and 6 bases at J; junction bases unmatched: 8. This chain's CDR3 is CASSPGLGRQTQYF. CDR3 in DNA: TGTGCCAGCAGTCCGGGACTAGGACGGCAGACCCAGTACTTC.

The rearrangement joins TRBV28 to TRBJ2-1; D not resolved. Germline-derived CDR1 and CDR2 are MDHEN and SYDVKM. CDR3 length: 15 amino acids. V was trimmed by 6 bases and J by 0 bases, leaving 12 bases between them. The CDR3 is CASSRTIISYNEQFF. The CDR3 bases are TGTGCCAGCAGCCGAACTATAATCTCCTACAATGAGCAGTTCTTC.

This clone was counted between two and nine times. The CDR3 coding sequence is TGTGCCAGCTCACCACCGGGTCCGGGACAGGGATACGAGCAGTACTTC. Translation: CASSPPGPGQGYEQYF. This chain connects TRBV18 to TRBJ2-7, with 9 bases lining up with TRBD1. V was clipped by 0 bases and J by 4 bases; unmatched bases: 7. CDR1 is KGHSH, CDR2 LQKENI, per germline. The CDR3 has 16 residues. Full variable domain (outside the CDR3, taken from reference TRBV18 and TRBJ2-7): NAGVMQNPRHLVRRRGQEARLRCSPMKGHSHVYWYRQLPEEGLKFMVYLQKENIIDESGMPKERFSAEFPKEGPSILRIQQVVRGDSAAYFCASSPPGPGQGYEQYFGPGTRLTVT.